These 21 T cell receptor beta chains were all obtained from the same sample, sequenced in a study of T cells after posttransplantation cyclophosphamide. This table comes from immunoSEQ multiplex PCR, and its TCRdb copy is limited to in-frame clones, with some not included. In the table there are some 47,000 clones, around 83% of which are singletons. Material for sequencing was PBMCs. The receptors were sampled from a man younger than 40 with a blood cancer, CMV-positive, and with a related stem cell donor.

V is TRBV7-3 and J is TRBJ1-1; D possibly corresponds to TRBD1 (5 bases). In germline, CDR1 is SGHTA, CDR2 FQGTGA. Trimming removed 5 bases at V and 5 bases at J, with 18 bases between. The CDR3 totals 15 residues. The CDR3, as DNA: TGTGCCAGCAGCCCACGGGGATTTGGGGGGACTGAAGCTTTCTTT. This translates into CASSPRGFGGTEAFF.

This clone was counted a single time. This chain joins TRBV7-2 and TRBJ1-1; 7 nucleotides align to TRBD1. V lost 5 bases and J lost 6; bases outside the gene matches: 12. CDR1 and CDR2 (germline): SGHTA, FQGNSA. This CDR3 comprises 15 residues. DNA for the CDR3: TGTGCCAGCAGCATTCGTGGGACAGTGGGCTCTGAAGCTTTCTTT. As protein: CASSIRGTVGSEAFF.

The chain carries TRBV5-6 and TRBJ1-1, with D uncertain. The CDR3 consists of 14 residues. V lost 0 bases, J lost 6 bases, and 12 bases lay in between. Germline CDR1 reads SGHDT; CDR2 reads YYEEEE. CDR3 nucleotide sequence: TGTGCCAGCAGCTTGGACGGTTTTCTCGCTGAAGCTTTCTTT. Protein product: CASSLDGFLAEAFF.

V is TRBV13 and J is TRBJ2-7, with a tentative D call TRBD1 (5 bases). Germline V gene lookup returns CDR1 PRHDT and CDR2 FYEKMQ (reference sequence). The germline V and J ends were trimmed by 4 bases and 2 bases, with 6 bases remaining between them. The length of the CDR3 is 12 residues. In DNA, the CDR3 is TGTGCCAGCAGCTCGACAGCCTACGAGCAGTACTTC. Translated, it gives CASSSTAYEQYF.

In its sample, this clone was seen once. The V call is TRBV28, the J call TRBJ1-5; 9 positions match TRBD1. The CDR3 is 15 amino acids. Germline V gene lookup returns CDR1 MDHEN and CDR2 SYDVKM. V was clipped by 4 bases and J by 7 bases; unmatched bases: 8. The CDR3 sequence is CASSSEGQGRQPQHF. The CDR3 DNA sequence: TGTGCCAGCAGTTCGGAGGGACAGGGTCGACAGCCCCAGCATTTT. The complete variable domain, with remaining parts taken from reference TRBV28 and TRBJ1-5, reads DVKVTQSSRYLVKRTGEKVFLECVQDMDHENMFWYRQDPGLGLRLIYFSYDVKMKEKGDIPEGYSVSREKKERFSLILESASTNQTSMYLCASSSEGQGRQPQHFGDGTRLSIL.

The rearrangement uses TRBV5-1 and TRBJ2-7; no clear D. V was trimmed by 0 bases and J by 0 bases, leaving 10 bases between them. The CDR3 is made up of 15 amino acids. The germline V gene has CDR1 SGHRS and CDR2 YFSETQ. The CDR3 nucleotides read TGCGCCAGCAGCTTGGATGGCCGCTCCTCCTACGAGCAGTACTTC. It is translated as CASSLDGRSSYEQYF.

V usage is TRBV7-9 and J usage is TRBJ2-3; 9 bases fit TRBD2. The V gene end was trimmed by 5 bases and the J gene end by 0 bases; junction bases not matched to a gene: 9. CDR3 length: 17 residues. The germline V gene has CDR1 SEHNR and CDR2 FQNEAQ (reference sequence). In DNA form, the CDR3 reads TGTGCCAGCAGCCCCCGTTTAGCGGGAGTGAGCACAGATACGCAGTATTTT. Its translation: CASSPRLAGVSTDTQYF.

The chain is built from TRBV27 and TRBJ2-7; 7 bases match TRBD1. CDR3 length: 15 amino acids. From germline, CDR1 is MNHEY and CDR2 SMNVEV (reference sequence). V shed 5 bases and J 3 bases; nucleotides not matched to a gene: 10. The CDR3 DNA follows: TGTGCCAGCAGTCGCCGAGGGCAGGGGGACTACGAGCAGTACTTC. Translated, it gives CASSRRGQGDYEQYF.

The V call is TRBV27, the J call TRBJ2-2, with a weak D call TRBD2 (6 bases). The V gene's germline CDR1 is MNHEY and CDR2 SMNVEV (reference sequence). This CDR3 contains 16 residues. V was trimmed by 5 bases and J by 2 bases, leaving 15 bases between them. Here the CDR3 DNA reads TGTGCCAGCAGTCAATCGGGAGTCCTCAACACCGGGGAGCTGTTTTTT. Residues: CASSQSGVLNTGELFF.

The chain recombines TRBV6-5 with TRBJ1-3, with D uncertain. This CDR3 comprises 14 residues. CDR1 is MNHEY and CDR2 is SVGAGI in the germline V gene. V lost 0 bases and J 0 bases, leaving 3 bases between the germline ends. The CDR3 sequence is CASSYSYSGNTIYF. The CDR3 nucleotides are TGTGCCAGCAGTTACTCCTACTCTGGAAACACCATATATTTT.

The genes are TRBV2 and TRBJ2-3; 11 positions match TRBD2. The germline V gene encodes CDR1 SNHLY and CDR2 FYNNEI. There are 15 residues in the CDR3. J lost 5 bases, V lost 6 bases, and 7 bases had no gene match. CDR3 loop: CASRQLAGVQDTQYF. CDR3 coding DNA: TGTGCCAGCAGGCAACTAGCGGGAGTCCAAGATACGCAGTATTTT. Full variable domain (remainder filled in from reference TRBV2 and TRBJ2-3): EPEVTQTPSHQVTQMGQEVILRCVPISNHLYFYWYRQILGQKVEFLVSFYNNEISEKSEIFDDQFSVERPDGSNFTLKIRSTKLEDSAMYFCASRQLAGVQDTQYFGPGTRLTVL.

The chain joins TRBV12-5 to TRBJ1-3, with 7 positions matching TRBD1. The CDR3 runs to 13 residues. Germline values: CDR1 LGHNT, CDR2 FRNRAP. J lost 2 bases, V lost 6 bases, and 1 base had no gene match. The DNA of the CDR3 is TGTGCTAGTGGGACAGGGCCTGGAAACACCATATATTTT. Amino acids: CASGTGPGNTIYF. Full variable domain (outside the CDR3, taken from reference TRBV12-5 and TRBJ1-3): DARVTQTPRHKVTEMGQEVTMRCQPILGHNTVFWYRQTMMQGLELLAYFRNRAPLDDSGMPKDRFSAEMPDATLATLKIQPSEPRDSAVYFCASGTGPGNTIYFGEGSWLTVV.

This chain joins TRBV7-8 and TRBJ2-7, with D perhaps TRBD1 (6 bases). V lost 4 bases to trimming and J lost 2 bases, with 9 bases between them. The germline gives CDR1 SGHVS, CDR2 FQNEAQ. The CDR3 length is 13 residues. The CDR3, as DNA: TGTGCCAGCAGCTACTCAGGGGCCTACGAGCAGTACTTC. Translation gives CASSYSGAYEQYF.

This clone was found once. The rearrangement joins TRBV10-3 to TRBJ2-7, with D possibly TRBD1 on 5 matching bases. The germline CDR1 and CDR2 sequences are ENHRY and SYGVKD. The CDR3 is 15 residues long. Between the trimmed V and J ends, which lost 3 bases and 2 bases, there was a span of 14 bases. CDR3 in amino acids: CAISDQGPSTYEQYF. The DNA for the CDR3 is TGTGCCATCAGTGATCAGGGTCCTTCCACCTACGAGCAGTACTTC.

The chain recombines TRBV6-5 with TRBJ2-3; 10 bases align to TRBD2. The CDR3 contains 16 residues. Germline CDR1 reads MNHEY; CDR2 reads SVGAGI. J gave up 7 bases and V 0 bases, and 7 bases lay outside the gene matches. The DNA of the CDR3 is TGTGCCAGCAGTTACTCACAGCGGGAGGGTTCAAATACGCAGTATTTT. Translated, it gives CASSYSQREGSNTQYF.

This rearrangement joins TRBV5-1 to TRBJ2-5, with 13 bases that match TRBD2. From germline, CDR1 is SGHRS and CDR2 YFSETQ. V dropped 4 bases and J dropped 5; count of bases not matched to a gene: 5. The CDR3 consists of 15 residues. CDR3: CASSPGTSGAETQYF. CDR3 DNA: TGCGCCAGCAGCCCCGGGACTAGCGGGGCGGAGACCCAGTACTTC.

J is TRBJ1-4 and V is TRBV4-2; 8 bases agree with TRBD1. The length of the CDR3 is 16 residues. Germline loops: CDR1 LGHNA, CDR2 YNFKEQ. With 0 bases clipped from V and 7 bases from J, the junction kept 7 bases outside the gene matches. The CDR3 region has the DNA TGTGCCAGCAGCCAAGAACGGCAGGGGGCGGGTGAAAAACTGTTTTTT. Translating it yields CASSQERQGAGEKLFF.

The genes are TRBV9 and TRBJ2-3, with unresolved D. CDR3 size: 15 residues. Germline V gene data show CDR1 as SGDLS and CDR2 as YYNGEE. V lost 0 bases and J lost 6, with 14 bases in between. The CDR3 DNA reads TGTGCCAGCAGCGTAGAAGATAACCCTAAGGATACGCAGTATTTT. As protein: CASSVEDNPKDTQYF.

V usage is TRBV27 and J usage is TRBJ2-3; TRBD2 aligns across 10 bases. This CDR3 is 14 amino acids long. V was clipped by 6 bases and J by 5 bases; unmatched bases: 5. From germline, CDR1 is MNHEY and CDR2 SMNVEV (reference sequence). In nucleotides, the CDR3 is TGTGCCAGCAGCGCTAGCGGGAGAGGAGATACGCAGTATTTT. Encoded protein: CASSASGRGDTQYF.

This chain connects TRBV6-5 to TRBJ2-5; 12 bases align to TRBD2. The DNA end is a closer match to TRBJ2-7, so the J assignment may be wrong. From germline, CDR1 is MNHEY and CDR2 SVGAGI. This CDR3 is built from 15 residues. CDR3 sequence: CASRDPSGRVNEQYF. The CDR3 nucleotides are TGTGCCAGCAGGGACCCTAGCGGGAGGGTCAACGAGCAGTACTTC.

This chain connects TRBV5-1 to TRBJ2-2, with TRBD1 matching over 8 bases. The CDR3 loop spans 15 amino acids. Germline V gene sequence: CDR1 SGHRS, CDR2 YFSETQ. Germline trimming cut 5 bases from V and 2 bases from J; bases unmatched to any gene: 5. The CDR3 DNA sequence: TGCGCCAGCAGATTGACAGGGGTTAACACCGGGGAGCTGTTTTTT. As protein: CASRLTGVNTGELFF.